One and the same sample provided the 12 T cell receptor beta chains below, sequenced in a study of T-cell reconstitution after alpha-beta-depleted transplantation in children. Unique molecular identifiers were built into the TCRbeta library. A single record per CDR3 protein comes from TCRdb applying MiXCR to the PCR reads. The sample includes 200,000 to 300,000 distinct CDR3 sequences, 12% of them seen just once. This sample comprised PBMCs from the stem cell graft donor, obtained from the stem cell graft. These receptors were obtained from a human donor who donated a stem cell graft to a child with acute lymphoblastic leukemia.

Remarks on this clonotype: A read error may explain this, as a much larger clone is one base away. The chain is built from TRBV7-2 and TRBJ1-6; 7 bases match TRBD1. CDR1 and CDR2 from the germline V gene are SGHTA and FQGNSA. The CDR3 sequence is 14 residues long. For the CDR3, the DNA is TGTGCCAGCAGCCCCGACAGGGCGAATTCATCCCTCCACTTT. This gives the protein CASSPDRANSSLHF.

This clonotype was detected ten times or more. The chain joins TRBV5-1 to TRBJ1-1; possible D gene TRBD1, 6 bases. The V gene lost 3 bases and the J gene lost 1 base, with 13 bases spanning the gap. The CDR3 has 15 residues. The germline V gene encodes CDR1 SGHRS and CDR2 YFSETQ. Written as DNA, the CDR3 is TGCGCCAGCAGCTCATTACAGGGTCGGAACACTGAAGCTTTCTTT. Protein: CASSSLQGRNTEAFF.

A few counts support this clonotype. V usage is TRBV11-2 and J usage is TRBJ2-5, with 9 bases lining up with TRBD2. Germline assignment: CDR1 SGHAT and CDR2 FQNNGV. The CDR3 loop spans 16 amino acids. After removal of 7 bases from V and 5 bases from J, the junction contained 14 bases not matched to a gene. The chain's CDR3 is CASTIGRGGRVETQYF. For the CDR3, the DNA is TGTGCCAGCACCATCGGGCGGGGGGGCCGTGTGGAGACCCAGTACTTC.

At least ten counts were recorded for this clonotype. The rearrangement links TRBV24-1 to TRBJ2-7; no clear D. Trimming took off 4 bases at V and 5 bases at J, with 5 bases between the two ends. CDR1 and CDR2 (germline): KGHDR, SFDVKD. CDR3 length: 11 residues. As DNA, the CDR3 is TGTGCCACCAGTGAAGGGCACGAGCAGTACTTC. As protein: CATSEGHEQYF.

This clonotype has at least ten counts. The J gene is TRBJ2-7, the V gene TRBV11-2; 8 positions match TRBD2. Looked up from germline, CDR1 is SGHAT and CDR2 is FQNNGV. This CDR3 region has 14 residues. The ends lost 5 bases at V and 2 bases at J; junction bases unmatched: 5. This CDR3 reads CASSQSGGPYEQYF. CDR3 nucleotides: TGTGCCAGCAGCCAAAGCGGGGGACCCTACGAGCAGTACTTC.

This clonotype was counted only a few times. This chain links TRBV9 with TRBJ2-1, with 7 bases that match TRBD2. Germline assignment: CDR1 SGDLS and CDR2 YYNGEE. This CDR3 has 15 amino acids. Unmatched junction bases numbered 4, after V lost 0 bases and J lost 4 bases. The CDR3 is CASSVATGGYNEQFF. The CDR3 DNA sequence: TGTGCCAGCAGCGTAGCTACCGGGGGGTACAATGAGCAGTTCTTC.

This clonotype was observed at least ten times. The chain recombines TRBV19 with TRBJ2-4; 7 bases line up with TRBD1. In germline, CDR1 is LNHDA, CDR2 SQIVND (reference sequence). The CDR3 totals 16 residues. The trim removed 4 bases at V and 0 bases at J, leaving 6 bases unmatched. The CDR3 loop reads CASSRGQKLAKNIQYF. CDR3 sequence (DNA): TGTGCCAGTAGTAGGGGACAGAAGCTAGCCAAAAACATTCAGTACTTC. Looking up the rest from reference TRBV19 and TRBJ2-4 gives the full variable domain: DGGITQSPKYLFRKEGQNVTLSCEQNLNHDAMYWYRQDPGQGLRLIYYSQIVNDFQKGDIAEGYSVSREKKESFPLTVTSAQKNPTAFYLCASSRGQKLAKNIQYFGAGTRLSVL.

This clonotype was picked up many times. V and J are TRBV7-9 and TRBJ1-1; no reliable D call. CDR1 SEHNR and CDR2 FQNEAQ come from the germline V gene (reference sequence). CDR3 size: 13 residues. The V end was cut by 5 bases, the J end by 8 bases, with 15 bases between. The CDR3 is CASSVTIQTEAFF. Written as DNA, the CDR3 is TGTGCCAGCAGCGTAACTATCCAAACCGAAGCTTTCTTT.

V and J are TRBV6-2 or TRBV6-3 and TRBJ2-5; D not certain. CDR3 length: 13 residues. Trimming cost V 0 bases and J 7 bases, with 9 bases left between them. Germline assignment: CDR1 MNHEY and CDR2 SVGEGT. The CDR3 protein is CASSYSVGGTQYF. The CDR3 region has the DNA TGTGCCAGCAGTTACTCCGTGGGTGGGACCCAGTACTTC.

This clonotype has ten or more counts. The chain recombines TRBV7-9 with TRBJ2-3; D gene unclear. The V and J ends lost 5 bases and 2 bases respectively, with 8 bases between them. Germline values: CDR1 SEHNR, CDR2 FQNEAQ (reference sequence). The CDR3 has 13 residues. The CDR3 DNA reads as TGTGCCAGCAGCCCCCCAGCCACAGATACGCAGTATTTT. Protein: CASSPPATDTQYF.

This clonotype was observed at least ten times. One junction end does not reproduce the germline sequence, and a read error may be involved. The chain uses TRBV7-7 and TRBJ2-7; 7 nucleotides align to TRBD1. Per the germline V gene, CDR1 is SSHAT and CDR2 is FNYEAQ (reference sequence). The CDR3 runs 15 residues. The CDR3: CASSLGPTGYNEQYF. For the CDR3, the DNA is TGTGCTAGCAGCTTAGGCCCGACAGGGTACAACGAGCAGTACTTC.

V is TRBV30 and J is TRBJ2-1; 8 nucleotides agree with TRBD1. After removal of 0 bases from V and 6 bases from J, the junction contained 4 bases not matched to a gene. The CDR3 has 14 residues. Germline V gene sequence: CDR1 GTSNPN, CDR2 SVGIG (reference sequence). CDR3 loop: CAWSVADRANEQFF. DNA of the CDR3: TGTGCCTGGAGTGTAGCGGACAGGGCCAATGAGCAGTTCTTC.